This TCR beta chain was obtained from a study of cytomegalovirus exposure and HLA in healthy donors. The study ran its PCR with 60 Vbeta and 13 Jbeta primers. Original processing methods: Tens of millions of unique TCR beta chains, 9 million to 12 million shared, were counted in a later analysis. TCRdb's table, derived via immunoSEQ multiplex PCR, lists solely in-frame clones and lacks some. V, J and clone size were drawn from that table, and D and trimming were deduced from the DNA. The sample records around 130,000 clones, more than 65% being singletons. Details on this clone: Its antigen is unknown. Germline is not matched at one junction end, which may reflect a read error.

The CDR3 consists of 17 residues. Germline values: CDR1 SEHNR, CDR2 FQNEAQ (reference sequence). Broader study findings: In a later analysis, CMV-associated beta chains were mostly HLA-associated, it appeared. Under in vitro conditions, a few CMV-associated chains were confirmed as specific for CMV antigens. The authors considered a cluster of highly shared sequence variants likely to be a sequencing artifact.

Source material: PBMCs. The clonotype originates from a woman aged 55-69 years in good health and CMV-seropositive. The chain employs TRBV7-9 and TRBJ2-5; 10 nucleotides line up with TRBD2. Here the CDR3 DNA reads TGTTCCAGCAGCCCAAGGAGGCTAGCGGGGGCTCAAGAGACCCAGTACTTC. Translated, it gives CSSSPRRLAGAQETQYF. The full variable domain, rest sourced from reference TRBV7-9 and TRBJ2-5, is DTGVSQNPRHKITKRGQNVTFRCDPISEHNRLYWYRQTLGQGPEFLTYFQNEAQLEKSRLLSDRFSAERPKGSFSTLEIQRTEQGDSAMYLCSSSPRRLAGAQETQYFGPGTRLLVL.